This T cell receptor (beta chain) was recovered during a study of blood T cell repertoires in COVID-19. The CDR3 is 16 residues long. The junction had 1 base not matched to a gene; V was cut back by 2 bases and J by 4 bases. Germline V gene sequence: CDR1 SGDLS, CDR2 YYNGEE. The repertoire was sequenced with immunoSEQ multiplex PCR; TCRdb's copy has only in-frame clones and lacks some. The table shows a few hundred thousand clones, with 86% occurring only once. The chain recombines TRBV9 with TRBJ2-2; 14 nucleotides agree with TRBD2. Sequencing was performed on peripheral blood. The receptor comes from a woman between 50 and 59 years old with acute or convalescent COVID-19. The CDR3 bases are TGTGCCAGCAGCGTGGGGACTAGCGGGAGCACCGGGGAGCTGTTTTTT. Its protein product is CASSVGTSGSTGELFF. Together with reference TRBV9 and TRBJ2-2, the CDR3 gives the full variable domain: DSGVTQTPKHLITATGQRVTLRCSPRSGDLSVYWYQQSLDQGLQFLIQYYNGEERAKGNILERFSAQQFPDLHSELNLSSLELGDSALYFCASSVGTSGSTGELFFGEGSRLTVL.